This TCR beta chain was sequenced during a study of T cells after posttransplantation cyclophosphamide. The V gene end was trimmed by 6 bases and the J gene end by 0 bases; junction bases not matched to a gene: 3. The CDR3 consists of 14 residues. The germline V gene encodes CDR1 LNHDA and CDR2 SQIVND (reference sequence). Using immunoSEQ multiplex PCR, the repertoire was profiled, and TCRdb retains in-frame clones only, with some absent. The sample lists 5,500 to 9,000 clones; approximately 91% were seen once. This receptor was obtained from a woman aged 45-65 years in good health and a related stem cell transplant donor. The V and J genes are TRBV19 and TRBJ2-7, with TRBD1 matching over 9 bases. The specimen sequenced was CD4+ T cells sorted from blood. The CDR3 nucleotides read TGTGCCAGTAGAAAGACAGGGGGCTCCTACGAGCAGTACTTC. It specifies CASRKTGGSYEQYF.